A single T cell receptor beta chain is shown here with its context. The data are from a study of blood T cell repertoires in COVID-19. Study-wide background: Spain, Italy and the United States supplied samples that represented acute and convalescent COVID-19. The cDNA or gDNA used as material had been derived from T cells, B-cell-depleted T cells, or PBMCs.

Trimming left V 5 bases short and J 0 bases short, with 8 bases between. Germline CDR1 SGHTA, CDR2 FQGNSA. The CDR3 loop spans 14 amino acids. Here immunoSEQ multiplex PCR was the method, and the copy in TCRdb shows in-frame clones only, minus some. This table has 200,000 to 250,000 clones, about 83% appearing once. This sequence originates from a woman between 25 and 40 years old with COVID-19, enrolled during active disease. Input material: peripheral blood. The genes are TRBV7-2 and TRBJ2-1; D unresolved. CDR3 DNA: TGTGCCAGCAGCCCTATGTACTCCTACAATGAGCAGTTCTTC. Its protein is CASSPMYSYNEQFF.